This T cell receptor (beta chain) was sequenced for a study of blood T cells in healthy people across ages. Study-level results: The unsorted PBMCs prevented any conclusive comparison of naive versus antigen-experienced cells.

This clonotype was observed a few times. Its antigen is unknown. Next came a second PCR, run for roughly 7 to 12 cycles, which used a sample-barcoded 5' primer along with a J-beta primer mix. TCRdb re-called the 5' RACE reads with MiXCR, one entry per CDR3 protein. The sample shows a few hundred thousand distinct CDR3 sequences, roughly a quarter of them seen only once. The ends were cut back, 7 bases at V and 5 bases at J, with 6 bases in the middle. CDR1 and CDR2 from the germline V gene are SNHLY and FYNNEI. The CDR3 totals 11 residues. A further study also used this sample, focusing on T cells of mothers and their children. That paper adds: Nine systemically healthy Caucasian donors: three mothers, six children.

Sequencing input: blood. This receptor was taken from a boy between 2 and 10 years old in good health. The chain has TRBV2 and TRBJ2-1; D not resolved. CDR3 sequence reads: CASTVDNEQFF. In DNA, the CDR3 is TGTGCCAGCACCGTCGACAATGAGCAGTTCTTC. Drawing the rest from reference TRBV2 and TRBJ2-1, the complete variable domain is EPEVTQTPSHQVTQMGQEVILRCVPISNHLYFYWYRQILGQKVEFLVSFYNNEISEKSEIFDDQFSVERPDGSNFTLKIRSTKLEDSAMYFCASTVDNEQFFGPGTRLTVL.